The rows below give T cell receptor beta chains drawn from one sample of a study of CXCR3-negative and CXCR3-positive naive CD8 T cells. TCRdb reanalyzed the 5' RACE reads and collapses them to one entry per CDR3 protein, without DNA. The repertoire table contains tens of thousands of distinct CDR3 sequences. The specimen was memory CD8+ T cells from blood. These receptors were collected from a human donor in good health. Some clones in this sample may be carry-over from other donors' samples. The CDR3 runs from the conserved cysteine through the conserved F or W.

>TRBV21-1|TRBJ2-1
CASSKVCGCRTGYNEQFF
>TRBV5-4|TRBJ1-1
CASSLSGTEAFF
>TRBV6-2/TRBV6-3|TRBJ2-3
CASSYSKFVWGGLTDTQYF
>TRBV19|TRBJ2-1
CASSPDTYNEQFF
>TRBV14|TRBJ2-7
CASSQVPDSFRGQYF
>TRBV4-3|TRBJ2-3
CASSQGTTFSTDTQYF
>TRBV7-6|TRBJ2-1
CASSGWGYEQFF
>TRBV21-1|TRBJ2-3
CASFQRASGSADTQYF
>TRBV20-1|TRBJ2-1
CSAPTPYNEQFF
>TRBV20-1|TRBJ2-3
CSAREGSGSTVPPDTQYF
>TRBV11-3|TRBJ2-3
CASSSTGTSGDVPPDTQYF
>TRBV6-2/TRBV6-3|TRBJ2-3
CASTVVGPGTDTQYF
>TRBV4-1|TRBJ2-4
CASSQDRELALAKNIQYF
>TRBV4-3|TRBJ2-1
CASSQVEDRGNEQFF
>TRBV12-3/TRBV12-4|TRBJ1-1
CASSWDNPNTEAFF
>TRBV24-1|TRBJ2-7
CATSDSMTGGNEQYF
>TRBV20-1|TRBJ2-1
CSAPTRDYNEQFF
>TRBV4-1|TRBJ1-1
CASSQGTLNTEAFF
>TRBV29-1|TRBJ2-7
CSVEARGSLGSYEQYF
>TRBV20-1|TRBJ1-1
CSPDRPPLEAFF
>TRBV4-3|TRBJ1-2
CASSPNLWGPAGYTF
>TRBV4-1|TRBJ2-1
CASSQEGAGGDYNEQFF
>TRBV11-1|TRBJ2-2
CASSMTARGYTGELFF
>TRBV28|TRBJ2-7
CASSLGAGSAYEQYF
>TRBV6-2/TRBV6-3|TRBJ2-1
CASSYSATREQFF
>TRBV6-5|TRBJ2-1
CAIAGGPYNEQFF
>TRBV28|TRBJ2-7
CASSLAGVFSYEQYF
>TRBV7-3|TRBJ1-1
CASSLSPAGSTEAFF
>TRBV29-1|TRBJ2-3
CSVEDFPRDTQYF